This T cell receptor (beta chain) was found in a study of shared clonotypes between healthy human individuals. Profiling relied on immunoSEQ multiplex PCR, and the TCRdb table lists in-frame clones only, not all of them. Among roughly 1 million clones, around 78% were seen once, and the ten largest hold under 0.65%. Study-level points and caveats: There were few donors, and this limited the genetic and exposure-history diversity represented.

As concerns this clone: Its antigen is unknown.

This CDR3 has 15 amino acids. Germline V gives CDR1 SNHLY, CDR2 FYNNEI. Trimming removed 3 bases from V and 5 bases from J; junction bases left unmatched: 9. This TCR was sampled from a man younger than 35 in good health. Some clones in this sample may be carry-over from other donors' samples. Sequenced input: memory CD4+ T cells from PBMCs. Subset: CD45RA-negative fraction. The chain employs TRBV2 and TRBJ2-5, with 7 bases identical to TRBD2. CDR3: CASSDFRAGEETQYF. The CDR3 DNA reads TGTGCCAGCAGTGATTTCAGGGCGGGGGAGGAGACCCAGTACTTC.